This TCR beta chain was recorded in a study of blood T cell repertoires in COVID-19. Study-level information: Specimens from acute and convalescent COVID-19 originated in the United States, Italy and Spain. T cells, B-cell-depleted T cells, or PBMCs provided the cDNA or gDNA that served as material.

Original processing notes: Quantification of nucleated cells was approximated via reference gene primer amplification. The repertoire was sequenced with immunoSEQ multiplex PCR; TCRdb's copy has only in-frame clones and lacks some. V, J and clone size are taken as reported in that table, and D and trimming were inferred from the DNA itself. The sample shows tens of thousands of clones, approximately 80% of them seen only once. The germline V gene encodes CDR1 MDHEN and CDR2 SYDVKM. V was clipped by 6 bases and J by 0 bases, with 11 bases between them. The CDR3 runs 14 residues. The J gene is TRBJ1-2, the V gene TRBV28, with D perhaps TRBD1 (6 bases). The clonotype originates from a human donor in a cohort sampled during active COVID-19. The sequenced sample was peripheral blood. The CDR3 here is CASRTGSANYGYTF. Here the CDR3 DNA reads TGTGCCAGCAGAACAGGGTCGGCTAACTATGGCTACACCTTC.